The entry below gives a single T cell receptor (beta chain) sequence along with its context. This sample stems from a study of T cell changes during pregnancy in multiple sclerosis. This table comes from immunoSEQ multiplex PCR, and its TCRdb copy is limited to in-frame clones, with some not included. Among 60,000 to 80,000 clones listed, 80% to 90% were seen once. Germline CDR1 reads SGDLS; CDR2 reads YYNGEE. This CDR3 is 13 amino acids long. J lost 7 bases, V lost 3 bases, and 3 bases had no gene match. The chain combines TRBV9 with TRBJ2-2, with 7 positions matching TRBD2. The sample in question was peripheral blood, obtained before pregnancy. The receptor was derived from a female donor with multiple sclerosis, enrolled in a pregnancy study. DNA of the CDR3: TGTGCCAGCAGCGGACGCGGGAGCGGGGAGCTGTTTTTT. Its protein is CASSGRGSGELFF.